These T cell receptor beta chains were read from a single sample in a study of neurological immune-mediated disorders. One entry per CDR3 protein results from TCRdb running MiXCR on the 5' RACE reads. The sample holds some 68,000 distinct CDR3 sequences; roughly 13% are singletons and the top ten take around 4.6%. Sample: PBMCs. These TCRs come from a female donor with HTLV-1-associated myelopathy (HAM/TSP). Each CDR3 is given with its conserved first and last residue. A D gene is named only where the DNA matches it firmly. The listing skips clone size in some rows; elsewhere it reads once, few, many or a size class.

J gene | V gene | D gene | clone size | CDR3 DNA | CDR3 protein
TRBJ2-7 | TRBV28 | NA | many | TGTGCCAGCAGTCGGCTAACCTACGAGCAGTACTTC | CASSRLTYEQYF
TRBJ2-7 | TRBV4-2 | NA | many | TGTGCCAGCAGCCAAGGAACGGGACCTGTCTACGAGCAGTACTTC | CASSQGTGPVYEQYF
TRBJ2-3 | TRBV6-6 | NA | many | TGTGCCAGCAGTTACCCGACAAAGTCAGCAGATACGCAGTATTTT | CASSYPTKSADTQYF
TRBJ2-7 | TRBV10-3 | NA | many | TGTGCCATCAGTATCCTGGAGAGCTCCTACGAGCAGTACTTC | CAISILESSYEQYF
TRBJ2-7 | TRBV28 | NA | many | TGTGCCAGCAGTTTAATAGGCAACTCCTGGTCCGAGCAGTACTTC | CASSLIGNSWSEQYF
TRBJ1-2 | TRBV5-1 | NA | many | TGCGCCAGCAGATCTCAGGGGTTGTTCGGCGGCTACACCTTC | CASRSQGLFGGYTF
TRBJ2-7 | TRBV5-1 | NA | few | TGCGCCAGCGGAAAAGGCGGGATGGGAGTCTACGAGCAGTACTTC | CASGKGGMGVYEQYF
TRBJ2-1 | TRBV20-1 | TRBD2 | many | TGCAGTCCCCCATTCGGTAGCGGGGGATACAATGAGCAGTTCTTC | CSPPFGSGGYNEQFF
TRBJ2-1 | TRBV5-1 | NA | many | TGCGCCAGCAGCTCGTCAATCCGGGACAAGACCACGGATGAGCAGTTCTTC | CASSSSIRDKTTDEQFF
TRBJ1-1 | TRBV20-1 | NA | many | TGCAGTGCTAGGATGGGGGACACTGAAGCTTTCTTT | CSARMGDTEAFF
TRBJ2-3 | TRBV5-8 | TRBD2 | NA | TGTGCCAGCAGCCCAATGCGGGGGGCCTCCACAGATACGCAGTATTTT | CASSPMRGASTDTQYF
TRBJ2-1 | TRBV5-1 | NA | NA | TGCGCCAGCAGCTTGGGGGGATTGGGGGACGGTGAGCAGTTCTTC | CASSLGGLGDGEQFF
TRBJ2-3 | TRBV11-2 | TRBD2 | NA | TGTGCCAGCAGCCCGGAGAGGGCGGGGGGGCCCGATACGCAGGATTTC | CASSPERAGGPDTQDF
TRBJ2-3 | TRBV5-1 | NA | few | TGCGCCAGCAGCTCGGCGGTCATTACAGATACGCAGTATTTT | CASSSAVITDTQYF
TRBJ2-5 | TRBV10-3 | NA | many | TGTGCCATCAGTGGGCGGCAGGAACAAGAGACCCAGTACTTC | CAISGRQEQETQYF
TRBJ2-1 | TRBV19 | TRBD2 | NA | TGTGCCAGTAGTATAGAGACTAGCGGGGGGAATGAGCAGTTCTTC | CASSIETSGGNEQFF
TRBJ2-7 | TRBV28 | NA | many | TGTGCCAGCAGTAGCCGGGGCCTGGAGCAGTACTTC | CASSSRGLEQYF
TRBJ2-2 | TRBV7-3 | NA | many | TGTGCCAGCAGCCCGGACAGAAACACCGGGGAGCTGTTTTTT | CASSPDRNTGELFF
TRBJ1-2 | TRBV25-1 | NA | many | TGTGCCAGCAGGGGAGCTAACTATGGCTACACCTTC | CASRGANYGYTF
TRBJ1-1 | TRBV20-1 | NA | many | TGCAGTGCTAGAGCTTGGGACAAGAACACTGAAGCTTTCTTT | CSARAWDKNTEAFF
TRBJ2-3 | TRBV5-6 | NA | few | TGTGCCAGCAGCTTGGAAATTCCCACAGATACGCAGTATTTT | CASSLEIPTDTQYF
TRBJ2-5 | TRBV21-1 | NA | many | TGTGCCAGCAGCAGATTAAAGCTAGGAGGAGAGACCCAGTACTTC | CASSRLKLGGETQYF
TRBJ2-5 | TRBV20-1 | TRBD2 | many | TGCAGTGCTAGAAGGGCTAGCGGCGACCAAGAGACCCAGTACTTC | CSARRASGDQETQYF
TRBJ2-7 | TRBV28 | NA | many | TGTGCCAGCAGGTCACAAGGGACCTACGAGCAGTACTTC | CASRSQGTYEQYF
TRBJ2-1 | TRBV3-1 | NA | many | TGTGCCAGCAGCCAATCGACCGGGGGATACAATGAGCAGTTCTTC | CASSQSTGGYNEQFF
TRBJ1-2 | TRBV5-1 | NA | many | TGCGCCAGCAGCTTGGGACAGAACTATGGCTACACCTTC | CASSLGQNYGYTF
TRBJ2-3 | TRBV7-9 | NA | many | TGTGCCAGCACCGAACAGGAAACTAGCACAGATACGCAGTATTTT | CASTEQETSTDTQYF
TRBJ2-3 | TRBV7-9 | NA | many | TGTGCCAGCAGCTTAAGGGCAGCGCAAGTCGATACGCAGTATTTT | CASSLRAAQVDTQYF